This TCR beta chain is from a study of cytomegalovirus exposure and HLA in healthy donors. J gave up 6 bases and V 10 bases, and 12 bases lay outside the gene matches. The CDR3 has 13 residues. Germline V CDR1 and CDR2: MNHEY, SMNVEV (reference sequence). Researchers ran the PCR with 60 Vbeta and 13 Jbeta primers. Profiling relied on immunoSEQ multiplex PCR, and the TCRdb table lists in-frame clones only, not all of them. The sample consists of roughly 150,000 clones, 64% of them appearing once. This clone was picked up a small number of times. Its antigen remains unidentified. Broader study findings: Sequencing artifact likely explains a cluster of highly shared sequence variants.

The source of this sequence is a woman aged 25-40 years in good health and CMV-seropositive. The chain joins TRBV27 to TRBJ2-7; 7 bases line up with TRBD1. Specimen: PBMCs. CDR3 DNA sequence: TGTGCCACCCGGAAGGGGGCGCGTCTCGAGCAGTACTTC. Residues: CATRKGARLEQYF.